This T cell receptor beta chain was recovered during a study of cytomegalovirus exposure and HLA in healthy donors. Whole-study results and caveats: In vitro data verified a few CMV-associated chains as specific for CMV antigens. Associated with cytomegalovirus, according to the listing, were around 160 TCR beta chains. The tendency of first-cohort TCR clusters to co-occur in the 110 or so validation repertoires emerged from a later analysis. While the bulk of TCR sequences proved rare, some public TCRs turned up in many donors.

This clone occurred a few times. As yet, its antigen is unknown. Only in-frame clones appear in the TCRdb table, and some are missing; sequencing was by immunoSEQ multiplex PCR. The table lists about 360,000 clones, just over 85% of them singletons. The germline V gene has CDR1 MDHEN and CDR2 SYDVKM. The CDR3 is 13 amino acids. Trimming removed 11 bases from V and 0 bases from J, with 11 bases in between. This clonotype was sampled from a young woman in good health and CMV-seronegative. The sequenced material came from PBMCs. The V gene is TRBV28, the J gene TRBJ1-5; tentatively, D is TRBD1 (5 bases). DNA for the CDR3: TGTGCCGGCGGGGCGGGTAGCAATCAGCCCCAGCATTTT. Protein sequence: CAGGAGSNQPQHF.